Following are 32 T cell receptor beta chains from one sample sequenced in a study of T cell changes during pregnancy in multiple sclerosis. Generated by immunoSEQ multiplex PCR, the TCRdb table keeps only in-frame clones and is missing some. The sample lists 80,000 to 130,000 clones; approximately 92% were seen once. Sequenced material: peripheral blood, taken in the second trimester of pregnancy. All receptors come from a female donor with multiple sclerosis, enrolled in a pregnancy study.

The V call is TRBV19, the J call TRBJ1-2; 9 positions match TRBD1. The CDR3 is made up of 16 amino acids. V shed 2 bases and J 0 bases; nucleotides not matched to a gene: 4. Germline V gene sequence: CDR1 LNHDA, CDR2 SQIVND (reference sequence). DNA of the CDR3: TGTGCCAGTAGTATAACAGGGGGCGCGGCTAACTATGGCTACACCTTC. Translation: CASSITGGAANYGYTF.

This clone was observed once. V is TRBV5-8 and J is TRBJ2-7; tentatively, D is TRBD2 (6 bases). V lost 0 bases and J 8 bases, leaving 18 bases between the germline ends. This CDR3 spans 15 amino acids. Germline V lookup: CDR1 SGHTS, CDR2 YDEGEE. The CDR3 here is CASSLDSGLRAQQYF. The DNA of the CDR3 is TGTGCCAGCAGCTTGGATTCGGGACTGAGGGCTCAGCAGTACTTC.

This clone was found once. The chain's CDR3 is CASSLTGAGVFTGELFF. The CDR3 DNA sequence: TGTGCCAGCAGCTTAACGGGAGCGGGAGTATTTACCGGGGAGCTGTTTTTT. The chain recombines TRBV5-6 with TRBJ2-2; TRBD2 aligns across 8 bases. Germline V CDR1 and CDR2: SGHDT, YYEEEE. V lost 2 bases, J lost 5 bases, and 11 bases stayed unmatched. This CDR3 region has 17 residues. Full variable domain (missing parts from reference TRBV5-6 and TRBJ2-2): DAGVTQSPTHLIKTRGQQVTLRCSPKSGHDTVSWYQQALGQGPQFIFQYYEEEERQRGNFPDRFSGHQFPNYSSELNVNALLLGDSALYLCASSLTGAGVFTGELFFGEGSRLTVL.

In its sample, this clone was seen once. The J gene is TRBJ1-3, the V gene TRBV5-1; 7 bases match TRBD1. The CDR3 covers 14 residues. Trimming removed 2 bases from V and 7 bases from J; junction bases left unmatched: 6. In germline, CDR1 is SGHRS, CDR2 YFSETQ. CDR3 DNA: TGCGCCAGCAGCTTCCCTGACAGGGAGAACACCATATATTTT. It yields the protein CASSFPDRENTIYF.

This chain links TRBV7-6 with TRBJ2-2; D possibly corresponds to TRBD2 (6 bases). This CDR3 region has 15 residues. The germline CDR1 and CDR2 sequences are SGHVS and FNYEAQ. V was pared by 3 bases and J by 1 base, with 9 bases between. The CDR3 loop reads CASSFGAGNTGELFF. CDR3 coding DNA: TGTGCCAGCAGCTTCGGAGCGGGGAACACCGGGGAGCTGTTTTTT.

V and J are TRBV21-1 and TRBJ2-7; the table's D call TRBD1 went unverified against the DNA. TRBV21-1 counts as a pseudogene. CDR3 length: 12 amino acids. The CDR3 bases are TGTGCCAGCAGCAAGGCCTCCTACGAGCAGTACTTC. Translated, it gives CASSKASYEQYF.

The chain uses TRBV13 and TRBJ2-7, with D unclear. V was cut by 3 bases and J by 2 bases, with 8 bases left in between. Germline values: CDR1 PRHDT, CDR2 FYEKMQ (reference sequence). The CDR3 consists of 13 residues. CDR3 sequence (DNA): TGTGCCAGCAGCTTCGAGTTTGCCTACGAGCAGTACTTC. Residues: CASSFEFAYEQYF.

J is TRBJ1-1 and V is TRBV9; D gene unclear. The ends were cut back, 3 bases at V and 1 base at J, with 7 bases in the middle. CDR3 length equals 13 residues. CDR1 is SGDLS, CDR2 YYNGEE, per germline. CDR3 region: CASSGHQNTEAFF. The CDR3, as DNA: TGTGCCAGCAGCGGGCACCAGAACACTGAAGCTTTCTTT.

In its sample, this clone was seen a few times. The chain links TRBV19 to TRBJ1-6; D not resolved. Germline V gives CDR1 LNHDA, CDR2 SQIVND (reference sequence). The CDR3 is 13 residues long. Trimming took off 5 bases at V and 5 bases at J, with 7 bases between the two ends. CDR3 nucleotides: TGTGCCAGTAGTCGCGCTCATAATTCACCCCTCCACTTT. It specifies CASSRAHNSPLHF.

DNA of the CDR3: TGTGCCTGGAGTGTTCAGAATGAGCAGTTCTTC. It specifies CAWSVQNEQFF. This chain joins TRBV30 and TRBJ2-1; no firm D call. The CDR3 spans 11 residues. V shed 0 bases and J shed 7 bases, with 4 bases lying between them. In germline, CDR1 is GTSNPN, CDR2 SVGIG (reference sequence).

J is TRBJ2-1 and V is TRBV6-5; 10 bases line up with TRBD1. CDR3 length: 15 amino acids. The V and J ends lost 5 bases and 7 bases, in that order; junction bases with no gene match: 8. Germline V lookup: CDR1 MNHEY, CDR2 SVGAGI. The CDR3 loop is CASSPRDRGRNEQFF. In DNA form, the CDR3 reads TGTGCCAGCAGTCCACGGGACAGGGGTAGGAATGAGCAGTTCTTC.

This clone was recorded a few times. This chain connects TRBV30 to TRBJ1-1; no reliable D call. Germline CDR1 GTSNPN, CDR2 SVGIG (reference sequence). Trimming shortened V by 6 bases and J by 0 bases, and 14 bases separated the two germline ends. This CDR3 contains 14 residues. The CDR3 loop is CACQSVALNTEAFF. For the CDR3, the DNA is TGTGCCTGTCAAAGCGTGGCCCTGAACACTGAAGCTTTCTTT.

The rearrangement joins TRBV19 to TRBJ2-7; 9 bases line up with TRBD2. V shed 6 bases, J shed 0 bases, and the junction held 9 bases outside the gene matches. Germline loops: CDR1 LNHDA, CDR2 SQIVND (reference sequence). This CDR3 spans 16 amino acids. In nucleotides, the CDR3 is TGTGCCAGTAGCCTAACGACTAGCGGATACTCCTACGAGCAGTACTTC. Its translation: CASSLTTSGYSYEQYF. The variable domain in full, completed from reference TRBV19 and TRBJ2-7, reads DGGITQSPKYLFRKEGQNVTLSCEQNLNHDAMYWYRQDPGQGLRLIYYSQIVNDFQKGDIAEGYSVSREKKESFPLTVTSAQKNPTAFYLCASSLTTSGYSYEQYFGPGTRLTVT.

CDR3 residues: CSVGGGYEQYF. CDR3 in DNA: TGCAGCGTTGGGGGAGGATACGAGCAGTACTTC. The gene calls are TRBV29-1 and TRBJ2-7, with D maybe TRBD2 (6 bases). Trimming removed 4 bases at V and 4 bases at J, with 8 bases between. Per germline, CDR1 SQVTM and CDR2 ANQGSEA. The CDR3 extends over 11 amino acids.

This clone was detected only once. J is TRBJ1-2 and V is TRBV9; 9 nucleotides line up with TRBD1. J lost 7 bases, V lost 4 bases, and 8 bases had no gene match. CDR1 is SGDLS and CDR2 is YYNGEE in the germline V gene. This CDR3 spans 14 amino acids. The CDR3 spells CASSFSGTGTGYTF. The CDR3, as DNA: TGTGCCAGCAGCTTCTCCGGGACAGGGACTGGCTACACCTTC.

This clone showed up just a few times. The chain recombines TRBV7-9 with TRBJ1-1, with TRBD1 as a possible D gene (5 bases). The CDR3 loop spans 16 amino acids. V was clipped by 2 bases and J by 1 base, with 14 bases between them. Germline V gene sequence: CDR1 SEHNR, CDR2 FQNEAQ (reference sequence). The CDR3 is CASSLPPGGGNTEAFF. CDR3 nucleotide sequence: TGTGCCAGCAGCTTACCGCCCGGCGGGGGGAACACTGAAGCTTTCTTT.

The chain combines TRBV5-6 with TRBJ2-7, with TRBD2 as a possible D gene (7 bases). CDR3 length equals 15 residues. Germline V CDR1 and CDR2: SGHDT, YYEEEE. With 4 bases removed from V and 4 bases from J, the gap between germline ends came to 18 bases. The CDR3 loop is CASSRGGGLLYEQYF. DNA of the CDR3: TGTGCCAGCAGCCGAGGGGGGGGGCTCCTTTACGAGCAGTACTTC.

V gene TRBV10-3 combines with J gene TRBJ2-7; tentative D call: TRBD2 (6 bases). The CDR3 sequence is 13 residues long. Germline V CDR1 and CDR2: ENHRY, SYGVKD. The V and J ends lost 6 bases and 5 bases respectively, with 14 bases between them. The CDR3, as DNA: TGTGCCATCAGGGATACTAGCACTAACGAGCAGTACTTC. Translation gives CAIRDTSTNEQYF.

The chain carries TRBV5-8 and TRBJ2-7, with 7 bases aligning to TRBD1. V was clipped by 0 bases and J by 0 bases; unmatched bases: 6. CDR3 length: 16 residues. Germline CDR1 and CDR2: SGHTS and YDEGEE. Here the CDR3 reads CASSLVGTVISYEQYF. The CDR3 DNA is TGTGCCAGCAGCTTGGTGGGGACAGTCATCTCCTACGAGCAGTACTTC.

The V call is TRBV6-5, the J call TRBJ2-7, with 10 bases fitting TRBD1. After removal of 5 bases from V and 4 bases from J, the junction contained 5 bases not matched to a gene. Germline loops: CDR1 MNHEY, CDR2 SVGAGI. The CDR3 consists of 14 residues. In DNA form, the CDR3 reads TGTGCCAGCAGTCGGGACAGGGGATCGTACGAGCAGTACTTC. Translation gives CASSRDRGSYEQYF.

The chain couples TRBV6-6 to TRBJ2-7; D possibly corresponds to TRBD1 (5 bases). This CDR3 comprises 14 residues. Germline assignment: CDR1 MNHNY and CDR2 SVGAGI (reference sequence). V was shortened by 2 bases and J by 4 bases, with 12 bases between the two germline ends. The chain's CDR3 is CASSYQGLAYEQYF. DNA for the CDR3: TGTGCCAGCAGTTACCAGGGATTGGCATACGAGCAGTACTTC.

DNA for the CDR3: TGTGCCAGCTCACCCTCCGGGACAGGGCCCATGAACACTGAAGCTTTCTTT. Its translation: CASSPSGTGPMNTEAFF. The chain has TRBV18 and TRBJ1-1; TRBD1 agrees at 9 bases. The CDR3 contains 17 residues. Losses at the gene ends were 3 bases for V and 0 bases for J; bases not matched to a gene: 8. Per germline, CDR1 KGHSH and CDR2 LQKENI.

V gene TRBV6-1 combines with J gene TRBJ2-5; TRBD2 aligns across 11 bases. This CDR3 region has 13 residues. Germline values: CDR1 MNHNS, CDR2 SASEGT. V trimming: 7 bases; J trimming: 4 bases; junction bases outside the gene matches: 2. The CDR3 DNA reads TGTGCCAGCATGGGACTAGCGGTAGAGACCCAGTACTTC. Amino acid sequence: CASMGLAVETQYF.

The V and J genes are TRBV30 and TRBJ2-5, with 7 bases lining up with TRBD1. V lost 1 base and J lost 5; bases outside the gene matches: 4. Germline V gene data show CDR1 as GTSNPN and CDR2 as SVGIG (reference sequence). The CDR3 consists of 13 residues. The CDR3 loop is CAWSDLTGETQYF. CDR3 DNA sequence: TGTGCCTGGAGTGATCTGACAGGGGAGACCCAGTACTTC.

The chain is built from TRBV20-1 and TRBJ2-7; D perhaps matches TRBD2 (6 bases). The V and J ends lost 5 bases and 3 bases respectively, with 8 bases between them. In germline, CDR1 is DFQATT, CDR2 SNEGSKA (reference sequence). CDR3 length: 11 amino acids. The CDR3: CSARRDYEQYF. The CDR3, as DNA: TGCAGTGCTCGGCGGGACTACGAGCAGTACTTC.

The V and J genes are TRBV10-2 and TRBJ1-2; a weak D match, TRBD1 (5 bases). This CDR3 has 15 amino acids. Germline CDR1 WSHSY, CDR2 SAAADI. Trimming left V 7 bases short and J 6 bases short, with 21 bases between. The CDR3 protein is CASTIRGNTGDGYTF. The CDR3 DNA reads as TGCGCCAGCACCATACGCGGCAATACGGGGGATGGCTACACCTTC.

The genes are TRBV5-1 and TRBJ1-5; possibly TRBD1 for D (5 bases). Trimming removed 0 bases at V and 3 bases at J, with 10 bases between. This CDR3 is 15 amino acids long. CDR1 and CDR2 from the germline V gene are SGHRS and YFSETQ. The CDR3: CASSLVGGDNQPQHF. The CDR3 nucleotides are TGCGCCAGCAGCTTGGTCGGGGGGGACAATCAGCCCCAGCATTTT.

The genes are TRBV5-6 and TRBJ2-5, with TRBD1 matching 7 bases. Germline CDR1 is SGHDT and CDR2 is YYEEEE. The V segment lost 3 bases and the J segment 3 bases; nucleotides outside the gene matches: 5. The CDR3 sequence is 14 residues long. The CDR3 loop is CASSYGTVKETQYF. Written as DNA, the CDR3 is TGTGCCAGCAGCTACGGGACAGTCAAAGAGACCCAGTACTTC. The entire variable domain, with the rest obtained from reference TRBV5-6 and TRBJ2-5, is as follows: DAGVTQSPTHLIKTRGQQVTLRCSPKSGHDTVSWYQQALGQGPQFIFQYYEEEERQRGNFPDRFSGHQFPNYSSELNVNALLLGDSALYLCASSYGTVKETQYFGPGTRLLVL.

The chain couples TRBV18 to TRBJ2-7; 7 bases agree with TRBD1. The V and J ends lost 5 bases and 2 bases, in that order; junction bases with no gene match: 3. CDR1 and CDR2 (germline): KGHSH, LQKENI. CDR3 length equals 13 residues. The CDR3: CASSITGAYEQYF. CDR3 sequence (DNA): TGTGCCAGCTCAATAACAGGGGCCTACGAGCAGTACTTC. Filled out from reference TRBV18 and TRBJ2-7, the complete variable domain reads NAGVMQNPRHLVRRRGQEARLRCSPMKGHSHVYWYRQLPEEGLKFMVYLQKENIIDESGMPKERFSAEFPKEGPSILRIQQVVRGDSAAYFCASSITGAYEQYFGPGTRLTVT.

The chain joins TRBV5-1 to TRBJ2-7; 7 positions agree with TRBD2. The germline CDR1 and CDR2 sequences are SGHRS and YFSETQ. The CDR3 is made up of 14 amino acids. V shed 0 bases and J 4 bases; nucleotides not matched to a gene: 4. CDR3 DNA: TGCGCCAGCAGCTTGGACGGGAGGTTGTACGAGCAGTACTTC. It encodes CASSLDGRLYEQYF.

A single count supports this clone. The CDR3 sequence: CASSPGGPREQFF. CDR3 sequence (DNA): TGTGCCAGCAGCCCGGGGGGGCCAAGGGAGCAGTTCTTC. This chain joins TRBV7-2 and TRBJ2-1, with TRBD2 matching 8 bases. The CDR3 totals 13 residues. The ends lost 5 bases at V and 10 bases at J; junction bases unmatched: 7. From germline, CDR1 is SGHTA and CDR2 FQGNSA.

The chain has TRBV19 and TRBJ1-5, with D possibly being TRBD1 (6 bases). Trimming stripped 3 bases from V and 2 bases from J, with 14 bases between. From germline, CDR1 is LNHDA and CDR2 SQIVND (reference sequence). The length of the CDR3 is 16 residues. CDR3 DNA sequence: TGTGCCAGTAGTATGGCGTACAGGGTAGGCAATCAGCCCCAGCATTTT. Its translation is CASSMAYRVGNQPQHF.